Presented here are 29 T cell receptor beta chains from one specimen sequenced in a study of blood T cell repertoires in COVID-19. Clones were sequenced by immunoSEQ multiplex PCR, and TCRdb holds only the in-frame ones, with some missing. The sample includes about 140,000 clones, 88% of them seen just once. Sequenced input: peripheral blood. These receptors all stem from a human donor in a cohort sampled during active COVID-19.

V is TRBV2 and J is TRBJ2-2; no firm D call. The germline V and J ends were trimmed by 6 bases and 3 bases, with 14 bases remaining between them. Germline V gene data show CDR1 as SNHLY and CDR2 as FYNNEI. The CDR3 length is 15 residues. Here the CDR3 DNA reads TGTGCCAGCAGCGTAACGAACCCGGACACCGGGGAGCTGTTTTTT. This encodes CASSVTNPDTGELFF.

The V and J genes are TRBV25-1 and TRBJ1-2, with a weak D call TRBD1 (6 bases). Looked up from germline, CDR1 is MGHDK and CDR2 is SYGVNS. The length of the CDR3 is 17 residues. The V end was cut by 5 bases, the J end by 0 bases, with 19 bases between. The CDR3 DNA is TGTGCCAGCAGTTCTTGGACAGCGAACTACTCTAACTATGGCTACACCTTC. It codes for CASSSWTANYSNYGYTF.

This clone appeared a single time. The rearrangement joins TRBV12-2 to TRBJ1-6; the D call in the table, TRBD1, was not verified against the DNA. TRBV12-2 constitutes a pseudogene. The CDR3 runs to 15 residues. CDR3 region: CASRFPTLANSPLHF. The DNA of the CDR3 is TGTGCAAGTCGCTTCCCGACATTGGCGAATTCACCCCTCCACTTT.

The chain employs TRBV4-3 and TRBJ2-3, with D unclear. The CDR3 is 15 amino acids. Germline values: CDR1 LGHNA, CDR2 YSLEER. V lost 0 bases, J lost 1 base, and 8 bases lay in between. DNA for the CDR3: TGCGCCAGCAGCCAAGATGGCCAGGGCACAGATACGCAGTATTTT. It is translated as CASSQDGQGTDTQYF.

The J gene is TRBJ2-1, the V gene TRBV7-2, with 9 positions matching TRBD1. Germline lookup yields CDR1 SGHTA and CDR2 FQGNSA. V lost 5 bases, J lost 8 bases, and 13 bases stayed unmatched. The CDR3 runs to 16 residues. The CDR3 protein is CASSPDGTGRRHEQFF. CDR3 nucleotide sequence: TGTGCCAGCAGCCCAGACGGGACAGGGAGGCGGCATGAGCAGTTCTTC. The full variable domain, rest sourced from reference TRBV7-2 and TRBJ2-1, is GAGVSQSPSNKVTEKGKDVELRCDPISGHTALYWYRQSLGQGLEFLIYFQGNSAPDKSGLPSDRFSAERTGGSVSTLTIQRTQQEDSAVYLCASSPDGTGRRHEQFFGPGTRLTVL.

This chain connects TRBV27 to TRBJ2-7, with 14 bases matching TRBD2. With 4 bases clipped from V and 0 bases from J, the junction kept 8 bases outside the gene matches. The CDR3 sequence is 18 residues long. Per the germline V gene, CDR1 is MNHEY and CDR2 is SMNVEV (reference sequence). The CDR3 loop is CASSSAGLAGGSSYEQYF. CDR3 bases: TGTGCCAGCAGTTCAGCCGGACTAGCGGGGGGAAGCTCCTACGAGCAGTACTTC.

This clone has only one observation. Here the CDR3 reads CASSPNRVPYEQYF. For the CDR3, the DNA is TGTGCCAGCAGCCCTAACCGGGTGCCCTACGAGCAGTACTTC. This sequence joins TRBV3-1 (or the pseudogene TRBV3-2) and TRBJ2-7; D gene ambiguous. Germline V gene sequence: CDR1 LGHDT, CDR2 YNNKEL (reference sequence). V lost 4 bases, J lost 2 bases, and 12 bases lay in between. This CDR3 has 14 amino acids.

The chain uses TRBV11-3 and TRBJ2-3, with D unresolved. The ends were cut back, 1 base at V and 1 base at J, with 6 bases in the middle. This CDR3 has 14 amino acids. CDR1 and CDR2 from the germline V gene are SGHNT and YENEEA. The CDR3 DNA reads as TGTGCCAGCAGCTTAGGGGCCCGCACAGATACGCAGTATTTT. Its protein product is CASSLGARTDTQYF.

V is TRBV5-1 and J is TRBJ1-1, with D possibly TRBD1 on 6 matching bases. Trimming pared 5 bases from V and 1 base from J, leaving 12 bases between. The V gene's germline CDR1 is SGHRS and CDR2 YFSETQ. The CDR3 is 14 amino acids. DNA for the CDR3: TGCGCCAGCAGATTACAGGGTTGGAACACTGAAGCTTTCTTT. It encodes CASRLQGWNTEAFF.

The chain is built from TRBV7-9 and TRBJ2-1; no clear D gene. The V end was cut by 6 bases, the J end by 2 bases, with 17 bases between. Germline loops: CDR1 SEHNR, CDR2 FQNEAQ (reference sequence). The CDR3 spans 16 residues. CDR3 residues: CASRFSSLGAYNEQFF. The DNA for the CDR3 is TGTGCCAGCAGGTTCAGTAGCCTCGGAGCCTACAATGAGCAGTTCTTC. The whole variable domain, filled in from reference TRBV7-9 and TRBJ2-1, reads DTGVSQNPRHKITKRGQNVTFRCDPISEHNRLYWYRQTLGQGPEFLTYFQNEAQLEKSRLLSDRFSAERPKGSFSTLEIQRTEQGDSAMYLCASRFSSLGAYNEQFFGPGTRLTVL.

The chain carries TRBV7-8 and TRBJ2-6; a weak D match, TRBD2 (5 bases). The CDR3 runs 16 residues. CDR1 SGHVS and CDR2 FQNEAQ come from the germline V gene. Trimming pared 5 bases from V and 3 bases from J, leaving 14 bases between. CDR3 residues: CASSPRYGDGANVLTF. CDR3 sequence (DNA): TGTGCCAGCAGCCCCAGGTACGGGGATGGGGCCAACGTCCTGACTTTC.

The CDR3 is CASWVRAGGTEAFF. CDR3 in DNA: TGTGCCAGCTGGGTCCGGGCAGGGGGCACTGAAGCTTTCTTT. This chain uses TRBV27 with TRBJ1-1; 7 nucleotides line up with TRBD1. Germline CDR1 and CDR2: MNHEY and SMNVEV (reference sequence). With V trimmed by 8 bases and J by 4 bases, 10 bases remained unmatched. This CDR3 has 14 amino acids.

The chain combines TRBV10-1 with TRBJ1-4; a possible D gene is TRBD1 (5 bases). This CDR3 has 14 amino acids. V was shortened by 7 bases and J by 8 bases, with 17 bases between the two germline ends. CDR1 is WNHNN and CDR2 is SYGVQD in the germline V gene (reference sequence). The chain's CDR3 is CASKDSPAREKLFF. The CDR3 coding sequence is TGCGCCAGCAAAGACAGCCCCGCAAGGGAAAAACTGTTTTTT.

The table lists this clone with a count of one. A read error may account for a junction end that differs from germline. The rearrangement uses TRBV6-5 and TRBJ1-5, with 8 bases identical to TRBD1. Germline CDR1 and CDR2: MNHEY and SVGAGI. The CDR3 loop spans 15 amino acids. CDR3 sequence reads: CASSDSGGNGQPQHF. DNA of the CDR3: TGTGCCAGCAGTGACTCAGGGGGCAACGGTCAGCCCCAGCATTTT.

This sequence joins TRBV7-9 and TRBJ2-7, with D unclear. The CDR3 has 16 residues. Trimming removed 4 bases from V and 0 bases from J, with 16 bases in between. The V gene's germline CDR1 is SEHNR and CDR2 FQNEAQ (reference sequence). The CDR3 DNA follows: TGTGCCAGCAGCTCCCCTGCCGGTCCCTACTCCTACGAGCAGTACTTC. Residues: CASSSPAGPYSYEQYF.

This rearrangement joins TRBV29-1 to TRBJ1-1; D unclear. Germline V gene sequence: CDR1 SQVTM, CDR2 ANQGSEA. V lost 7 bases to trimming and J lost 5 bases, with 11 bases between them. This CDR3 has 11 residues. DNA for the CDR3: TGCAGCGCCGCATTAGCGACTGAAGCTTTCTTT. Translating it yields CSAALATEAFF.

The count of this clone is one. The chain combines TRBV11-3 with TRBJ2-1; 16 bases align to TRBD2. V was clipped by 0 bases and J by 6 bases; unmatched bases: 5. CDR3 length equals 18 residues. Germline V CDR1 and CDR2: SGHNT, YENEEA. This CDR3 reads CASSLEGTSGGAINEQFF. For the CDR3, the DNA is TGTGCCAGCAGCTTAGAGGGGACTAGCGGGGGGGCGATCAATGAGCAGTTCTTC. Using reference TRBV11-3 and TRBJ2-1 for the parts outside the CDR3, the full variable domain is EAGVVQSPRYKIIEKKQPVAFWCNPISGHNTLYWYLQNLGQGPELLIRYENEEAVDDSQLPKDRFSAERLKGVDSTLKIQPAELGDSAVYLCASSLEGTSGGAINEQFFGPGTRLTVL.

This chain uses TRBV2 with TRBJ2-7; 8 bases align to TRBD1. This CDR3 is built from 13 residues. Germline V lookup: CDR1 SNHLY, CDR2 FYNNEI. Trimming at V came to 6 bases and at J to 7 bases, leaving 8 bases not matched to a gene. CDR3 nucleotide sequence: TGTGCCAGCAGGAGGACAGGGCCTCAGGAGCAGTACTTC. It is translated as CASRRTGPQEQYF.

J is TRBJ1-2 and V is TRBV5-5; D is perhaps TRBD1 (6 bases). The CDR3 runs to 17 residues. Trimming removed 1 base from V and 2 bases from J, with 18 bases in between. Germline CDR1 is SGHKS and CDR2 is YYEKEE (reference sequence). CDR3 nucleotides: TGTGCCAGCAGCTTGACGACCACAGGGTTTAAGAACTATGGCTACACCTTC. It is translated as CASSLTTTGFKNYGYTF. Combining the CDR3 with reference TRBV5-5 and TRBJ1-2 gives the whole variable domain DAGVTQSPTHLIKTRGQQVTLRCSPISGHKSVSWYQQVLGQGPQFIFQYYEKEERGRGNFPDRFSARQFPNYSSELNVNALLLGDSALYLCASSLTTTGFKNYGYTFGSGTRLTVV.

This clone showed up just once. The V call is TRBV28, the J call TRBJ1-4; D perhaps matches TRBD1 (6 bases). V lost 10 bases to trimming and J lost 4 bases, with 13 bases between them. CDR3 length equals 13 residues. Germline values: CDR1 MDHEN, CDR2 SYDVKM. Here the CDR3 DNA reads TGTGCCACATTCAGGGGTATTAATGAAAAACTGTTTTTT. Protein product: CATFRGINEKLFF.

This chain joins TRBV27 and TRBJ2-5, with D possibly TRBD2 on 5 matching bases. The germline V gene has CDR1 MNHEY and CDR2 SMNVEV (reference sequence). This CDR3 has 14 amino acids. V lost 0 bases to trimming and J lost 4 bases, with 9 bases between them. CDR3 region: CASSLSGSRETQYF. DNA for the CDR3: TGTGCCAGCAGTTTATCGGGGAGTAGAGAGACCCAGTACTTC.

This rearrangement joins TRBV19 to TRBJ1-1; unclear D gene. Trimming stripped 1 base from V and 0 bases from J, with 12 bases between. The germline gives CDR1 LNHDA, CDR2 SQIVND (reference sequence). The length of the CDR3 is 16 residues. Written as DNA, the CDR3 is TGTGCCAGTAGTATAGGTCAGGCCGAAATGAACACTGAAGCTTTCTTT. This encodes CASSIGQAEMNTEAFF.

The table lists this clone with a few counts. The chain uses TRBV30 and TRBJ2-7; 8 nucleotides match TRBD1. This CDR3 is built from 14 residues. Germline CDR1 GTSNPN, CDR2 SVGIG (reference sequence). Trimming took 5 bases from V and 1 from J; bases not matched to a gene: 7. Here the CDR3 reads CAWDDRGKSYEQYF. CDR3 nucleotide sequence: TGTGCCTGGGACGACAGGGGAAAATCCTACGAGCAGTACTTC.

This chain connects TRBV9 to TRBJ2-5; 12 bases are shared with TRBD2. V was clipped by 0 bases and J by 5 bases; unmatched bases: 5. Germline V lookup: CDR1 SGDLS, CDR2 YYNGEE. The CDR3 covers 16 residues. The CDR3 spells CASSVAASGGAETQYF. The CDR3 bases are TGTGCCAGCAGCGTAGCGGCTAGCGGGGGGGCGGAGACCCAGTACTTC.

This clone is a singleton in its sample. The chain recombines TRBV24-1 with TRBJ2-1, with 8 bases identical to TRBD1. V trimming: 4 bases; J trimming: 4 bases; junction bases outside the gene matches: 8. Germline V gene sequence: CDR1 KGHDR, CDR2 SFDVKD. This CDR3 spans 16 amino acids. CDR3 nucleotides: TGTGCCACCAGTGAGCCGGACAGGGCGGCTTACAATGAGCAGTTCTTC. Its protein is CATSEPDRAAYNEQFF.

This clone was picked up one time. The CDR3: CASSAKDRDTEAFF. The CDR3 region has the DNA TGTGCCAGCAGCGCCAAGGACAGGGACACTGAAGCTTTCTTT. The rearrangement links TRBV11-3 to TRBJ1-1, with TRBD1 identical over 8 bases. V shed 5 bases, J shed 3 bases, and the junction held 5 bases outside the gene matches. CDR1 is SGHNT, CDR2 YENEEA, per germline. The CDR3 consists of 14 residues.

This clone was counted a single time. The chain couples TRBV5-1 to TRBJ2-5, with D perhaps matching TRBD1 (6 bases). The CDR3 consists of 15 residues. Germline loops: CDR1 SGHRS, CDR2 YFSETQ. V was clipped by 3 bases and J by 4 bases, with 16 bases between them. The CDR3, as DNA: TGCGCCAGCAGCTCGGAAAGGGGGTCCCGAGAGACCCAGTACTTC. It codes for CASSSERGSRETQYF. Drawing the rest from reference TRBV5-1 and TRBJ2-5, the complete variable domain is KAGVTQTPRYLIKTRGQQVTLSCSPISGHRSVSWYQQTPGQGLQFLFEYFSETQRNKGNFPGRFSGRQFSNSRSEMNVSTLELGDSALYLCASSSERGSRETQYFGPGTRLLVL.

V gene TRBV9 combines with J gene TRBJ2-3; 9 bases agree with TRBD1. The CDR3 is 17 residues long. The germline V gene encodes CDR1 SGDLS and CDR2 YYNGEE. J gave up 4 bases and V 0 bases, and 9 bases lay outside the gene matches. This CDR3 is CASSVVPGTGRSDTQYF. CDR3 DNA sequence: TGTGCCAGCAGCGTAGTGCCCGGGACAGGGCGCTCAGATACGCAGTATTTT.

This rearrangement joins TRBV30 to TRBJ1-1; D may be TRBD1 (6 bases). The V and J ends lost 0 bases and 5 bases respectively, with 16 bases between them. This CDR3 has 15 amino acids. The germline gives CDR1 GTSNPN, CDR2 SVGIG (reference sequence). The CDR3 loop reads CAWSVRGGGWTEAFF. The CDR3 DNA sequence: TGTGCCTGGAGTGTACGGGGAGGGGGATGGACTGAAGCTTTCTTT.